The 21 T cell receptor beta chains reported below all come from one sample, sequenced in a study of beta chain features in type 1 diabetes (dated by TCRdb to 2016 to 2019). Study-level results and caveats: A moderate but significant shortening of TCRB CDR3 length was observed in type 1 diabetes patients in all four CD4+ subsets.

Antigens for these TCRs are unknown. Receptor libraries were prepared by the immunoSEQ multiplex PCR assay. All of the isolated RNA was reverse transcribed with the High Capacity cDNA Reverse Transcription Kit, so expressed TCRB transcripts were sequenced. The source is immuneACCESS, and TCRdb retained only in-frame sequences with V and J called. Part of the clones is not carried over; for the studies checked, unresolved V genes explain less than half of this, and the remainder is unexplained. Here the sample has more than 200,000 clones; roughly 17% occur a single time. The biggest ten clones account for about 0.08% of the sample. Sequencing was performed on naive CD4+ T cells from blood. The cell subset or site label, read with the paper, signifies: true naive CD4+ T cells. These receptors originate from a man aged 25-45 years with type 1 diabetes.

V is TRBV21-1 and J is TRBJ1-1; the table's D gene call, TRBD1, was not cross checked with the DNA. TRBV21-1 is tagged as a pseudogene. CDR3 length: 16 residues. CDR3 coding DNA: TGTGCCAGCAGCAAAGCATACACAGAACTGAACACTGAAGCTTTCTTT. Amino acid sequence: CASSKAYTELNTEAFF.

This clone has more than one count but fewer than ten. The chain carries TRBV7-9 and TRBJ2-3; maybe TRBD2 (5 bases). V was shortened by 5 bases and J by 5 bases, with 11 bases between the two germline ends. The CDR3 covers 13 residues. Germline lookup yields CDR1 SEHNR and CDR2 FQNEAQ (reference sequence). CDR3 sequence: CASSHTGKDTQYF. In DNA form, the CDR3 reads TGTGCCAGCAGCCATACGGGAAAAGATACGCAGTATTTT.

This clone was counted between two and nine times. The chain employs TRBV5-4 and TRBJ2-7, with 7 bases fitting TRBD2. The CDR3 length is 17 residues. The ends lost 1 base at V and 2 bases at J; junction bases unmatched: 12. Germline values: CDR1 SGHNT, CDR2 YYREEE (reference sequence). CDR3 amino acids: CASSLLVGGSQPYEQYF. The CDR3 DNA reads TGTGCCAGCAGCTTGTTGGTCGGCGGGAGCCAGCCCTACGAGCAGTACTTC.

This clone turned up a few times. This rearrangement joins TRBV29-1 to TRBJ2-1; D is unresolved. Germline V gene lookup returns CDR1 SQVTM and CDR2 ANQGSEA. With 3 bases removed from V and 14 bases from J, the gap between germline ends came to 20 bases. The CDR3 is 13 residues long. Written as DNA, the CDR3 is TGCAGCGTTGATAAAACCGACGGTCACAGCAAGTTCTTC. Translating gives CSVDKTDGHSKFF.

This clone was observed a handful of times. The rearrangement joins TRBV10-3 to TRBJ2-7; D is ambiguous. From germline, CDR1 is ENHRY and CDR2 SYGVKD. The CDR3 has 13 residues. The ends were cut back, 0 bases at V and 1 base at J, with 4 bases in the middle. CDR3 region: CAISESGSYEQYF. CDR3 nucleotides: TGTGCCATCAGTGAGTCGGGGTCCTACGAGCAGTACTTC.

The table lists this clone with a few counts. J is TRBJ2-3 and V is TRBV7-6; 7 bases are shared with TRBD2. The CDR3 covers 15 residues. V was clipped by 3 bases and J by 0 bases; unmatched bases: 3. Germline V CDR1 and CDR2: SGHVS, FNYEAQ. The CDR3 nucleotides are TGTGCCAGCAGCTTTACTAGCGCCAGCACAGATACGCAGTATTTT. Translating it yields CASSFTSASTDTQYF.

This clone showed up just a few times. J is TRBJ2-5 and V is TRBV4-1, with 7 bases that match TRBD1. The V and J ends lost 5 bases and 4 bases, in that order; junction bases with no gene match: 7. This CDR3 is built from 14 residues. Germline loops: CDR1 MGHRA, CDR2 YSYEKL. The CDR3 bases are TGCGCCAGCAGCATAGGGGGCGCCGGAGAGACCCAGTACTTC. Amino acid sequence: CASSIGGAGETQYF.

This clone was counted between two and nine times. J is TRBJ2-1 and V is TRBV29-1; TRBD2 agrees at 8 bases. The germline V gene encodes CDR1 SQVTM and CDR2 ANQGSEA. The trim removed 3 bases at V and 9 bases at J, leaving 13 bases unmatched. This CDR3 is built from 15 residues. The CDR3 DNA reads TGCAGCGTTGAGCCGTGGGGCGGGAGGAACGTTGAGCAGTTCTTC. Protein: CSVEPWGGRNVEQFF.

This chain links TRBV6-5 with TRBJ1-5; 7 bases line up with TRBD1. With 6 bases clipped from V and 1 base from J, the junction kept 6 bases outside the gene matches. The germline CDR1 and CDR2 sequences are MNHEY and SVGAGI. The CDR3 length is 15 residues. The CDR3 DNA reads as TGTGCCAGCAGCCGACAGGGACCGAGCAATCAGCCCCAGCATTTT. Protein sequence: CASSRQGPSNQPQHF.

V usage is TRBV30 and J usage is TRBJ2-1; D might be TRBD2 (6 bases). This CDR3 contains 13 residues. Trimming left V 0 bases short and J 11 bases short, with 14 bases between. The germline V gene encodes CDR1 GTSNPN and CDR2 SVGIG (reference sequence). The CDR3 region has the DNA TGTGCCTGGAGTGTTCTGGCCGGGACTCAGCAGTTCTTC. Translating gives CAWSVLAGTQQFF.

This clone was counted only a few times. V is TRBV9 and J is TRBJ1-1; D is uncertain. The V gene lost 6 bases and the J gene lost 0 bases, with 9 bases spanning the gap. The CDR3 length is 13 residues. Germline lookup yields CDR1 SGDLS and CDR2 YYNGEE. This CDR3 is CASTDGMNTEAFF. CDR3 bases: TGTGCCAGCACCGACGGTATGAACACTGAAGCTTTCTTT.

A few counts support this clone. This CDR3 reads CSVGVLETSGELFF. The CDR3, as DNA: TGCAGCGTTGGGGTTCTAGAAACGAGCGGGGAGCTGTTTTTT. This sequence joins TRBV29-1 and TRBJ2-2; no clear D. Looked up from germline, CDR1 is SQVTM and CDR2 is ANQGSEA. This CDR3 is 14 amino acids long. V was clipped by 4 bases and J by 7 bases, with 16 bases between them.

The rearrangement links TRBV4-1 to TRBJ2-1, with D possibly being TRBD2 (6 bases). Deletions cut 7 bases from V and 2 bases from J, with 18 bases between. The CDR3 totals 16 residues. Germline-derived CDR1 and CDR2 are MGHRA and YSYEKL. The CDR3 reads CASTRDAGPAYNEQFF. DNA for the CDR3: TGCGCCAGCACCCGGGACGCGGGACCCGCCTACAATGAGCAGTTCTTC.

This clone was counted a few times. The chain carries TRBV29-1 and TRBJ1-1; D is unresolved. Germline V gene sequence: CDR1 SQVTM, CDR2 ANQGSEA. The CDR3 is made up of 13 amino acids. The V gene lost 6 bases and the J gene lost 1 base, with 12 bases spanning the gap. The CDR3 is CSVGRRPNTEAFF. The CDR3 coding sequence is TGCAGCGTGGGGAGACGTCCGAACACTGAAGCTTTCTTT.

This clone was detected only a few times. CDR3 loop: CASSARLAAYNEQFF. In DNA form, the CDR3 reads TGTGCCAGCAGCGCCCGACTAGCGGCCTACAATGAGCAGTTCTTC. This chain connects TRBV9 to TRBJ2-1; TRBD2 matches 9 bases. V lost 3 bases and J lost 2; bases outside the gene matches: 3. The length of the CDR3 is 15 residues. Per the germline V gene, CDR1 is SGDLS and CDR2 is YYNGEE.

A few counts support this clone. V and J are TRBV6-6 and TRBJ2-3; TRBD2 aligns across 8 bases. V dropped 6 bases and J dropped 3; count of bases not matched to a gene: 8. The CDR3 is 15 amino acids. Germline CDR1 is MNHNY and CDR2 is SVGAGI (reference sequence). CDR3 coding DNA: TGTGCCAGCAGCCAAGGACTAGCCGGGACAGATACGCAGTATTTT. Residues: CASSQGLAGTDTQYF.

This clone was seen more than once but under ten times. The J gene is TRBJ1-2, the V gene TRBV6-6; TRBD1 aligns across 10 bases. CDR1 and CDR2 from the germline V gene are MNHNY and SVGAGI (reference sequence). V lost 2 bases to trimming and J lost 3 bases; unmatched junction nucleotides: 3. The CDR3 runs to 15 residues. The CDR3 bases are TGTGCCAGCAGTTACGGGACAGGGGAGTACTATGGCTACACCTTC. This gives the protein CASSYGTGEYYGYTF.

The chain links TRBV29-1 to TRBJ1-4, with D hard to call. V lost 2 bases and J 8 bases, leaving 12 bases between the germline ends. The germline V gene encodes CDR1 SQVTM and CDR2 ANQGSEA. This CDR3 comprises 13 residues. The CDR3 loop reads CSVELSVGEKLFF. CDR3 coding DNA: TGCAGCGTTGAACTGTCAGTGGGGGAAAAACTGTTTTTT. Using reference TRBV29-1 and TRBJ1-4 for the parts outside the CDR3, the full variable domain is SAVISQKPSRDICQRGTSLTIQCQVDSQVTMMFWYRQQPGQSLTLIATANQGSEATYESGFVIDKFPISRPNLTFSTLTVSNMSPEDSSIYLCSVELSVGEKLFFGSGTQLSVL.

In this sample, this clone turned up a few times. This chain links TRBV15 with TRBJ1-3; D remains unclear. Germline-derived CDR1 and CDR2 are LNHNV and YYDKDF (reference sequence). Trimming removed 5 bases at V and 0 bases at J, with 8 bases between. This CDR3 spans 14 amino acids. The CDR3 DNA follows: TGTGCCACCAGCGGAAGGTACTCTGGAAACACCATATATTTT. Residues: CATSGRYSGNTIYF.

The chain joins TRBV13 to TRBJ2-1, with 7 bases that match TRBD1. Per the germline V gene, CDR1 is PRHDT and CDR2 is FYEKMQ (reference sequence). Trimming removed 5 bases from V and 9 bases from J; junction bases left unmatched: 4. The CDR3 is 12 residues long. For the CDR3, the DNA is TGTGCCAGCAGCCTTAACAGGGGTGAGCAGTTCTTC. This codes for CASSLNRGEQFF.

The V call is TRBV10-3, the J call TRBJ2-3; D gene uncertain. Germline V gene data show CDR1 as ENHRY and CDR2 as SYGVKD. The CDR3 contains 17 residues. The V end was cut by 4 bases, the J end by 2 bases, with 19 bases between. In DNA form, the CDR3 reads TGTGCCATCAGTGTTCCTCCCGAAGGAGATTTCACAGATACGCAGTATTTT. Translating gives CAISVPPEGDFTDTQYF.